A single sample gave rise to the 7 T cell receptor beta chains below, sequenced in a study of cytomegalovirus exposure and HLA in healthy donors. Vbeta (60) and Jbeta (13) primers were used in the PCR. Data came from immunoSEQ multiplex PCR; TCRdb stores just in-frame clones and leaves some out. The table records about 210,000 clones, roughly 78% of them present only once. What was sequenced was PBMCs. These receptors were taken from a boy aged 5-17 years in good health and CMV-seronegative.

V gene TRBV7-9 combines with J gene TRBJ2-3; D gene unclear. Germline V gives CDR1 SEHNR, CDR2 FQNEAQ (reference sequence). The V end lost 2 bases, the J end lost 0 bases, and 9 bases lay between the germline ends. The CDR3 loop spans 15 amino acids. CDR3: CASSLNSISTDTQYF. The CDR3 DNA reads as TGTGCCAGCAGCTTAAACAGTATTAGCACAGATACGCAGTATTTT. Based on the CDR3 plus reference TRBV7-9 and TRBJ2-3, the full variable domain is DTGVSQNPRHKITKRGQNVTFRCDPISEHNRLYWYRQTLGQGPEFLTYFQNEAQLEKSRLLSDRFSAERPKGSFSTLEIQRTEQGDSAMYLCASSLNSISTDTQYFGPGTRLTVL.

This chain uses TRBV6-5 with TRBJ1-1; 8 nucleotides align to TRBD1. CDR1 is MNHEY and CDR2 is SVGAGI in the germline V gene. V shed 5 bases, J shed 5 bases, and the junction held 4 bases outside the gene matches. The CDR3 is 13 residues long. CDR3 residues: CASSKTGVTEAFF. The CDR3 nucleotides are TGTGCCAGCAGTAAGACAGGGGTGACTGAAGCTTTCTTT.

The chain has TRBV9 and TRBJ1-1; perhaps TRBD1 as D (5 bases). The CDR3 totals 15 residues. Per the germline V gene, CDR1 is SGDLS and CDR2 is YYNGEE. V shed 0 bases and J shed 2 bases, with 11 bases lying between them. This chain's CDR3 is CASSVVGQGNTEAFF. CDR3 DNA: TGTGCCAGCAGCGTAGTTGGGCAGGGAAACACTGAAGCTTTCTTT.

The genes are TRBV5-1 and TRBJ1-2; 7 bases fit TRBD1. Germline CDR1 is SGHRS and CDR2 is YFSETQ. This CDR3 has 15 residues. V shed 4 bases, J shed 8 bases, and the junction held 14 bases outside the gene matches. The DNA for the CDR3 is TGCGCCAGCAGCGGATTTTCTAACAGGGGAAGCGGCTACACCTTC. Translated, it gives CASSGFSNRGSGYTF.

Only a few counts were recorded for this clone. The chain carries TRBV30 and TRBJ1-6; maybe TRBD1 (6 bases). Trimming removed 4 bases from V and 9 bases from J, with 13 bases in between. The CDR3 consists of 13 residues. Germline V gene data show CDR1 as GTSNPN and CDR2 as SVGIG (reference sequence). This CDR3 reads CAWMGGRSSPLHF. The CDR3 region has the DNA TGTGCCTGGATGGGGGGGCGAAGTTCACCCCTCCACTTT.

This clone has a single count. V gene TRBV11-3 combines with J gene TRBJ2-4; 14 bases align to TRBD2. Looked up from germline, CDR1 is SGHNT and CDR2 is YENEEA. The CDR3 sequence is 17 residues long. J was trimmed by 9 bases and V by 4 bases; bases with no gene match: 11. The CDR3 nucleotides are TGTGCCAGCAGCTCCAGACTAGCGGGGGGGCCGGAGGGCATTCAGTACTTC. Translated: CASSSRLAGGPEGIQYF.

The gene calls are TRBV11-3 and TRBJ2-7; 11 bases are shared with TRBD1. The germline V gene has CDR1 SGHNT and CDR2 YENEEA. This CDR3 has 15 amino acids. The ends lost 1 base at V and 4 bases at J; junction bases unmatched: 3. The chain's CDR3 is CASSLGGTGGYEQYF. CDR3 bases: TGTGCCAGCAGCTTAGGGGGGACAGGGGGATACGAGCAGTACTTC.